Listed below are T cell receptor beta chains from one sample, sequenced in a study of T cells in Graves' hyperthyroidism and ophthalmopathy. A single record per CDR3 protein comes from TCRdb applying MiXCR to the multiplex PCR reads. The sample has 89,000 or so distinct CDR3 sequences; 35% to 45% are singletons. Material for sequencing was peripheral blood or thyroid tissue (not recorded which). These receptors came from a woman in her twenties or thirties with Graves' hyperthyroidism. Both conserved end residues are part of each CDR3. The D gene is left open where the match is weak. Not all rows give a size; the values are once, few, many and, for expanded clones, a class.

clone_size: once
d_call: TRBD2
j_call: TRBJ2-7
v_call: TRBV9
cdr3_nt: TGTGCCAGCAGCGTAGATCCGGCGGGAGCGGACTACGAGCAGTACTTC
cdr3_aa: CASSVDPAGADYEQYF

clone_size: many
d_call: -
j_call: TRBJ2-5
v_call: TRBV5-1
cdr3_nt: TGCGCCAGCAGCTTGTCGCGGGTCCCGACCCAGTACTTC
cdr3_aa: CASSLSRVPTQYF

clone_size: -
d_call: TRBD2
j_call: TRBJ2-7
v_call: TRBV7-2
cdr3_nt: TGTGCCAGCAGCTTCCGAGCGGGAGGGCGGTACGAGCAGTACTTC
cdr3_aa: CASSFRAGGRYEQYF

clone_size: -
d_call: TRBD1
j_call: TRBJ2-2
v_call: TRBV11-2
cdr3_nt: TGTGCCAGCAGCCGGGCTACGGGACAGACGAACACCGGGGAGCTGTTTTTT
cdr3_aa: CASSRATGQTNTGELFF

clone_size: many
d_call: -
j_call: TRBJ1-1
v_call: TRBV10-2
cdr3_nt: TGCGCCAGCAGAATAAACACTGAAGCTTTCTTT
cdr3_aa: CASRINTEAFF

clone_size: -
d_call: TRBD1
j_call: TRBJ2-5
v_call: TRBV7-2
cdr3_nt: TGTGCCAGCAGCCACGGGACAGGGGAACTTGAGACCCAGTACTTC
cdr3_aa: CASSHGTGELETQYF

clone_size: many
d_call: TRBD2
j_call: TRBJ2-7
v_call: TRBV7-6
cdr3_nt: TGTGCCAGCAGCTTAGCGTCTAGCGGGAGTGCACGATTCTACGAGCAGTACTTC
cdr3_aa: CASSLASSGSARFYEQYF

clone_size: -
d_call: -
j_call: TRBJ1-1
v_call: TRBV19
cdr3_nt: TGTGCCAGCAGTCCCGGCTGGGGCACTGAAGCTTCCTTT
cdr3_aa: CASSPGWGTEASF

clone_size: once
d_call: TRBD1
j_call: TRBJ2-2
v_call: TRBV10-3
cdr3_nt: TGTGCCATCAGTGAGTCGGGACAGACGAACACCGGGGAGCTGTTTTTT
cdr3_aa: CAISESGQTNTGELFF

clone_size: many
d_call: -
j_call: TRBJ1-1
v_call: TRBV5-1
cdr3_nt: TGCGCCAGCAGCTTGAAGCTGAACACTGAAGCTTTCTTT
cdr3_aa: CASSLKLNTEAFF

clone_size: -
d_call: -
j_call: TRBJ1-2
v_call: TRBV7-3
cdr3_nt: TGTGCCAGCAGCCAGCGGAGGGGCTACACCTTC
cdr3_aa: CASSQRRGYTF

clone_size: many
d_call: -
j_call: TRBJ2-2
v_call: TRBV3-1
cdr3_nt: TGTGCCAGCAGCCTTCACGCAGTGATGGTTTACACCGGGGAGCTGTTTTTT
cdr3_aa: CASSLHAVMVYTGELFF

clone_size: -
d_call: -
j_call: TRBJ2-6
v_call: TRBV10-3
cdr3_nt: TGTGCCATCAGGGGGACTGCTGGCAACTCTGGGGCCAACGTCCTGACTTTC
cdr3_aa: CAIRGTAGNSGANVLTF

clone_size: many
d_call: TRBD1
j_call: TRBJ2-5
v_call: TRBV7-9
cdr3_nt: TGTGCCAGCAGCTTAGGGACAGGGAACCAAGAGACCCAGTACTTC
cdr3_aa: CASSLGTGNQETQYF

clone_size: many
d_call: -
j_call: TRBJ1-5
v_call: TRBV4-2
cdr3_nt: TGTGCCAGCAGCCAAGACGGTGCTAGCAATCAGCCCCAGCATTTT
cdr3_aa: CASSQDGASNQPQHF

clone_size: many
d_call: -
j_call: TRBJ2-7
v_call: TRBV7-6
cdr3_nt: TGTGCCAGCAGCTCAAACTGGGGCTCCTACGAGCAGTACTTC
cdr3_aa: CASSSNWGSYEQYF

clone_size: many
d_call: -
j_call: TRBJ1-4
v_call: TRBV7-9
cdr3_nt: TGTGCCAGCGAAGCAGCTTTTGCAACTAATGAAAAACTGTTTTTT
cdr3_aa: CASEAAFATNEKLFF

clone_size: -
d_call: -
j_call: TRBJ2-7
v_call: TRBV5-6
cdr3_nt: TGCGCCAGCAGCTTGGACTGGGGGAGCTCCTACGAGCAGTACTTC
cdr3_aa: CASSLDWGSSYEQYF

clone_size: -
d_call: TRBD1
j_call: TRBJ2-7
v_call: TRBV2
cdr3_nt: TGTGCCAGCAGTGACCCGGGGACAGGCTACGAGCAGTACTTC
cdr3_aa: CASSDPGTGYEQYF

clone_size: -
d_call: -
j_call: TRBJ1-1
v_call: TRBV7-9
cdr3_nt: TGTGCCAGCAGCTATTCCGGGGGGGTCACTGAAGCTTTCTTT
cdr3_aa: CASSYSGGVTEAFF

clone_size: -
d_call: -
j_call: TRBJ2-7
v_call: TRBV2
cdr3_nt: TGTGCCAGCAGTGATTTTTGGCAGGGTTTTATCTACGAGCAGTACTTC
cdr3_aa: CASSDFWQGFIYEQYF

clone_size: many
d_call: -
j_call: TRBJ1-1
v_call: TRBV6-1
cdr3_nt: TGTGCCAGTCGACCCAGGGAAAGGGCCACTGAAGCTTTCTTT
cdr3_aa: CASRPRERATEAFF

clone_size: -
d_call: -
j_call: TRBJ2-7
v_call: TRBV20-1
cdr3_nt: TGCAGTGCTAGGCAGGACTACGAGCAGTACTTC
cdr3_aa: CSARQDYEQYF

clone_size: -
d_call: TRBD2
j_call: TRBJ2-7
v_call: TRBV20-1
cdr3_nt: TGCAGTGCAGAAGCGGGAGGCCGCGAGCAGTACTTC
cdr3_aa: CSAEAGGREQYF

clone_size: few
d_call: TRBD1
j_call: TRBJ1-5
v_call: TRBV28
cdr3_nt: TGTGCCAGCAGTTTAGACAGGGTCAATCAGCCCCAGCATTTT
cdr3_aa: CASSLDRVNQPQHF

clone_size: -
d_call: TRBD2
j_call: TRBJ2-2
v_call: TRBV24-1
cdr3_nt: TGTGCCACCAGTGATACTTTAGCGGGGACGGTCACCGGGGAGCTGTTTTTT
cdr3_aa: CATSDTLAGTVTGELFF

clone_size: many
d_call: -
j_call: TRBJ2-7
v_call: TRBV4-1
cdr3_nt: TGCGCCAGCAGCCAAGAGATCCTGGGGTCCTACGAGCAGTACTTC
cdr3_aa: CASSQEILGSYEQYF

clone_size: many
d_call: TRBD1
j_call: TRBJ1-4
v_call: TRBV9
cdr3_nt: TGTGCCAGCAGCGGGCGGACAGGGGGTAAAAAACTGTTTTTT
cdr3_aa: CASSGRTGGKKLFF

clone_size: -
d_call: TRBD1
j_call: TRBJ1-1
v_call: TRBV7-9
cdr3_nt: TGTGCCAGCAGCCCTTGGACAGGGCCGGGCACTGAAGCTTTCTTT
cdr3_aa: CASSPWTGPGTEAFF

clone_size: many
d_call: -
j_call: TRBJ1-1
v_call: TRBV6-5
cdr3_nt: TGTGCCAGCAGTTACTCGGGAGTTGAAGCTTTCTTT
cdr3_aa: CASSYSGVEAFF

clone_size: few
d_call: -
j_call: TRBJ1-1
v_call: TRBV28
cdr3_nt: TGTGCCAGCATCCATCGGCGGGGGGAAGCTTTCTTT
cdr3_aa: CASIHRRGEAFF

clone_size: many
d_call: TRBD1
j_call: TRBJ1-3
v_call: TRBV6-6
cdr3_nt: TGTGCCAGCAGTTATCGACAGGGTTGGGACACCATATATTTT
cdr3_aa: CASSYRQGWDTIYF

clone_size: -
d_call: TRBD2
j_call: TRBJ2-7
v_call: TRBV20-1
cdr3_nt: TGCAGTGCTAGGGAACCTAGCGGGATCGAGCAGTACTTC
cdr3_aa: CSAREPSGIEQYF

clone_size: few
d_call: TRBD2
j_call: TRBJ2-7
v_call: TRBV4-1
cdr3_nt: TGCGCCAGCAGCCAAGCCCTAGCGGGATCCTACGAGCAGTACTTC
cdr3_aa: CASSQALAGSYEQYF

clone_size: few
d_call: -
j_call: TRBJ2-3
v_call: TRBV28
cdr3_nt: TGTGCCAGCAGTCTGCCCTCCTATGATGGCACAGATACGCAGTATTTT
cdr3_aa: CASSLPSYDGTDTQYF

clone_size: -
d_call: -
j_call: TRBJ1-4
v_call: TRBV15
cdr3_nt: TGTGCCACCAGCAGCTTGGATGGGTTACACGAAAAACTGTTTTTT
cdr3_aa: CATSSLDGLHEKLFF

clone_size: many
d_call: -
j_call: TRBJ2-2
v_call: TRBV19
cdr3_nt: TGTGCCAGTAGTATTTTACAGGACACCGGGGAGCTGTTTTTT
cdr3_aa: CASSILQDTGELFF

clone_size: -
d_call: TRBD2
j_call: TRBJ2-3
v_call: TRBV10-3
cdr3_nt: TGTGCCATCAGTACGACTGGAAGACTAGCGGGAGTATCAGATACGCAGTATTTT
cdr3_aa: CAISTTGRLAGVSDTQYF

clone_size: many
d_call: -
j_call: TRBJ2-7
v_call: TRBV20-1
cdr3_nt: TGCAGTGCCCGTCCCGTGAGGAATCCCAAAGTTAACTACGAGCAGTACTTC
cdr3_aa: CSARPVRNPKVNYEQYF

clone_size: many
d_call: -
j_call: TRBJ2-2
v_call: TRBV6-5
cdr3_nt: TGTGCCAGCAGTCCCAGACTGGCCACCGGGGAGCTGTTTTTT
cdr3_aa: CASSPRLATGELFF

clone_size: many
d_call: -
j_call: TRBJ1-4
v_call: TRBV5-1
cdr3_nt: TGCGCCAGCAGCTTGGGCCAGACCTCTGGTGAAAAACTGTTTTTT
cdr3_aa: CASSLGQTSGEKLFF

clone_size: -
d_call: -
j_call: TRBJ2-7
v_call: TRBV25-1
cdr3_nt: TGTGCCAGCAGCCAACTCGGGAGTACCTACGAGCAGTACTTC
cdr3_aa: CASSQLGSTYEQYF